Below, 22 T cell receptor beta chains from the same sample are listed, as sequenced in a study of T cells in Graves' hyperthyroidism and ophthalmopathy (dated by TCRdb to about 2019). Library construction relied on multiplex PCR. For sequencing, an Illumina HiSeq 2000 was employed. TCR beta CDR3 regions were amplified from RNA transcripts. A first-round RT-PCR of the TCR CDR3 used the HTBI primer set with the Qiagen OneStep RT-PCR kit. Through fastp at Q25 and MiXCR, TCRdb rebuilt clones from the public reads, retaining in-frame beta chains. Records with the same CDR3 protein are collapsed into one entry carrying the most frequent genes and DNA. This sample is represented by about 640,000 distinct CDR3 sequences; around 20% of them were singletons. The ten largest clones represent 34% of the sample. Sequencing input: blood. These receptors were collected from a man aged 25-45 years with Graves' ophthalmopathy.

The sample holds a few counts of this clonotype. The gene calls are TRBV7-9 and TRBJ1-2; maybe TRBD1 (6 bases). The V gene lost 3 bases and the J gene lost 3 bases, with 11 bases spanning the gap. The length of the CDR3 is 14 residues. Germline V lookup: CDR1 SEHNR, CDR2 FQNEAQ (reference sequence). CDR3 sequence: CASSFFPGDYGYTF. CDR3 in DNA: TGTGCCAGCAGCTTTTTCCCAGGGGACTATGGCTACACCTTC.

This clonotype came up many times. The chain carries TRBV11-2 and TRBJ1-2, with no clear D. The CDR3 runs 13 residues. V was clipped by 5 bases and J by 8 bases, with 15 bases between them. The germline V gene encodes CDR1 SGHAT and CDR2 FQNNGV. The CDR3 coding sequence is TGTGCCAGCAGCGTAGGCCGGTTTGTGGGCTACACCTTC. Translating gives CASSVGRFVGYTF.

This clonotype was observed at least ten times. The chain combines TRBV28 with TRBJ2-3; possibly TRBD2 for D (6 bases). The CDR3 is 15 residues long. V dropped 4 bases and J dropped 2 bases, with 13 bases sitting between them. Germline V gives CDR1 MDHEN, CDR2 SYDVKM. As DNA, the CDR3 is TGTGCCAGCAGTTCGGGCGGGAAAAACACAGATACGCAGTATTTT. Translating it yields CASSSGGKNTDTQYF.

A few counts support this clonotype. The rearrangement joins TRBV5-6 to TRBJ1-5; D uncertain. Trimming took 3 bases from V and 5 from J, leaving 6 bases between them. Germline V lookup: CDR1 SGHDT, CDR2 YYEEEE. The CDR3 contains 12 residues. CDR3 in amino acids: CASSYGDQPQHF. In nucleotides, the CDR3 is TGTGCCAGCAGCTATGGCGATCAGCCCCAGCATTTT.

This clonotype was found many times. The CDR3 region has the DNA TGTGCCAGCAGCTTAGTCCCGGGACTAGCCTACACAGATACGCAGTATTTT. Its translation is CASSLVPGLAYTDTQYF. V and J are TRBV11-2 and TRBJ2-3; 9 positions match TRBD2. Germline loops: CDR1 SGHAT, CDR2 FQNNGV. The J segment lost 2 bases and the V segment lost 1 base, leaving 7 bases of the junction unmatched. This CDR3 is built from 17 residues.

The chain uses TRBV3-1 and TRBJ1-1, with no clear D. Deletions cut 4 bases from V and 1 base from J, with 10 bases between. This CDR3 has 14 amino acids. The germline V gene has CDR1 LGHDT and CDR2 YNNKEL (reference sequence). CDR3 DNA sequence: TGTGCCAGCAGCCGCGGGAGAAGGAACACTGAAGCTTTCTTT. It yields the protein CASSRGRRNTEAFF.

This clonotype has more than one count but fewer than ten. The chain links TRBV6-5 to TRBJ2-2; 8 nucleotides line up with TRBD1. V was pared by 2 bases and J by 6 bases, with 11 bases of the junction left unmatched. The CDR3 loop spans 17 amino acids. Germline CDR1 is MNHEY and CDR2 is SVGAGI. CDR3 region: CASSYLRGRYAPGELFF. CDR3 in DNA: TGTGCCAGCAGTTACCTCAGGGGGCGATATGCCCCCGGGGAGCTGTTTTTT.

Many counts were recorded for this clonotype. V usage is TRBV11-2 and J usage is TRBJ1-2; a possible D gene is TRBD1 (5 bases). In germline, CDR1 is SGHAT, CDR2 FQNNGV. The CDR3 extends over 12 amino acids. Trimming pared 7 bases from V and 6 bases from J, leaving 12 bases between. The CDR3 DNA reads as TGTGCCAGCACCCAAGGGGCGAATGGCTACACCTTC. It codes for CASTQGANGYTF.

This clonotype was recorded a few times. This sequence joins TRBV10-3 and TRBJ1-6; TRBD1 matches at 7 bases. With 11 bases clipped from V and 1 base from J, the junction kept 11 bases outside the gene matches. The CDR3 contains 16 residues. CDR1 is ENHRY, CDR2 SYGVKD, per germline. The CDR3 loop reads CALPPHRGSYNSPLHF. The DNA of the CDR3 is TGTGCCCTCCCTCCACACAGGGGTTCCTATAATTCACCCCTCCACTTT.

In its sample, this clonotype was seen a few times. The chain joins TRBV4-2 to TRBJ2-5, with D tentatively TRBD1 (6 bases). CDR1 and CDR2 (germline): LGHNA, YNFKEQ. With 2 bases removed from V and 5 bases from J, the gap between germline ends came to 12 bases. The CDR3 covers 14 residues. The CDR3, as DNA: TGTGCCAGCAGCCAAAATGGTAGGGGGGAGACCCAGTACTTC. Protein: CASSQNGRGETQYF.

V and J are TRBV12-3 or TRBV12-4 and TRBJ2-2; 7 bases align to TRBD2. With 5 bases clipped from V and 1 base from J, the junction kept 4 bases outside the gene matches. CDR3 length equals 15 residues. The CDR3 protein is CASSKSGMNTGELFF. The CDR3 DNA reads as TGTGCCAGCAGTAAGAGCGGGATGAACACCGGGGAGCTGTTTTTT.

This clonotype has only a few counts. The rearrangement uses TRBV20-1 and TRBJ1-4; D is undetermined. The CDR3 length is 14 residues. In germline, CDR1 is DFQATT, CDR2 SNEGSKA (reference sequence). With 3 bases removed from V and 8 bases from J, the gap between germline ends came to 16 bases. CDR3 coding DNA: TGCAGTGCTAGCCCCGGACCCCGCCCAGAAAAACTGTTTTTT. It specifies CSASPGPRPEKLFF.

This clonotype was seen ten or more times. The CDR3, as DNA: TGTGCCAGCAGTTATCCCCAGGGTAGTCAGCCCCAGCATTTT. Protein sequence: CASSYPQGSQPQHF. The chain is built from TRBV6-9 and TRBJ1-5, with D possibly matching TRBD1 (5 bases). Germline-derived CDR1 and CDR2 are MNHGY and SVAAGI. The CDR3 has 14 amino acids. V was cut by 2 bases and J by 6 bases, with 11 bases left in between.

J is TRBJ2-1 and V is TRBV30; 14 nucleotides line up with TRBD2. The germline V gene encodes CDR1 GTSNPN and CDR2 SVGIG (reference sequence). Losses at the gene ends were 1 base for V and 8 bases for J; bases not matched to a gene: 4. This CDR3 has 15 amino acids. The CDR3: CAWSGLAGGLDEQFF. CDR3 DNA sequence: TGTGCCTGGAGTGGACTAGCGGGAGGGCTGGATGAGCAGTTCTTC.

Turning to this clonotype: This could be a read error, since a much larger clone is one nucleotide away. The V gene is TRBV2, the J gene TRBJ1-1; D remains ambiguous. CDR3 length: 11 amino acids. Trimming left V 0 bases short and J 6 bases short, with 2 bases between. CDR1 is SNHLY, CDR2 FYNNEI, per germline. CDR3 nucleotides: TGTGCCAGCAGTGAAGCAGCTGAAGCTTTCTTT. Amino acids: CASSEAAEAFF.

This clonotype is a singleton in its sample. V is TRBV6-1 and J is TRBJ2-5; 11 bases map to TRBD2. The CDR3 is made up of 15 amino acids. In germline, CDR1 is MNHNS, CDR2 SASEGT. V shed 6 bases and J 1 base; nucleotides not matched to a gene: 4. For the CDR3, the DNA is TGTGCCAGCAGAAGACTAGCGGGGCGCCAAGAGACCCAGTACTTC. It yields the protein CASRRLAGRQETQYF.

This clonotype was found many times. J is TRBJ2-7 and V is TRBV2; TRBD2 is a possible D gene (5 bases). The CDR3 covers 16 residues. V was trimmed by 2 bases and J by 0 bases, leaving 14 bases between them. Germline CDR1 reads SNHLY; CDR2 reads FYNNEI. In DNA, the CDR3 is TGTGCCAGCAGTGAAACATCTAGCAGGAGCTCCTACGAGCAGTACTTC. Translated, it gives CASSETSSRSSYEQYF.

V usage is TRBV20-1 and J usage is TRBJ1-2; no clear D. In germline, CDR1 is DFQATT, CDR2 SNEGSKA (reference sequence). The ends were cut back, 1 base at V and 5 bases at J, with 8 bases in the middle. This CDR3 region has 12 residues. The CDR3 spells CSARGQNYGYTF. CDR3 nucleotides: TGCAGTGCTAGAGGGCAGAATTATGGCTACACCTTC.

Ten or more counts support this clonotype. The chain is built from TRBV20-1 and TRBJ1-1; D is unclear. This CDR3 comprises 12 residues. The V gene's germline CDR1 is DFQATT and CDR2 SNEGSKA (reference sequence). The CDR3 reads CAVGDRNTEAFF. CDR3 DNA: TGCGCTGTAGGAGACCGGAACACTGAAGCTTTCTTT.

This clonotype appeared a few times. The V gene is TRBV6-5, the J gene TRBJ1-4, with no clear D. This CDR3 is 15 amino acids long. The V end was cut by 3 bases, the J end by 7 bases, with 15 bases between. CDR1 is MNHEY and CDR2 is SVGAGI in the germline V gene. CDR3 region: CASSYDPGNVEKLFF. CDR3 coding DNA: TGTGCCAGCAGTTATGACCCAGGAAATGTTGAAAAACTGTTTTTT.

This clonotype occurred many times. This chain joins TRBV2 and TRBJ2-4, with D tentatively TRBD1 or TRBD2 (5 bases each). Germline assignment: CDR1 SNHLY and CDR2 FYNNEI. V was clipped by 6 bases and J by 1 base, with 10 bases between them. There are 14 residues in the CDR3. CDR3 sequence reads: CASRVWGAKNIQYF. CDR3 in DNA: TGTGCCAGCAGGGTTTGGGGGGCCAAAAACATTCAGTACTTC.

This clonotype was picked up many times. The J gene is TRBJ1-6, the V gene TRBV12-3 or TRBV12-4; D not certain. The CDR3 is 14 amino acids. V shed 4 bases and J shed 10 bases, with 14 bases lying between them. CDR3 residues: CASSYRDERSPLHF. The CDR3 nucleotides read TGTGCCAGCAGTTACCGGGATGAGAGGTCACCCCTCCACTTT.